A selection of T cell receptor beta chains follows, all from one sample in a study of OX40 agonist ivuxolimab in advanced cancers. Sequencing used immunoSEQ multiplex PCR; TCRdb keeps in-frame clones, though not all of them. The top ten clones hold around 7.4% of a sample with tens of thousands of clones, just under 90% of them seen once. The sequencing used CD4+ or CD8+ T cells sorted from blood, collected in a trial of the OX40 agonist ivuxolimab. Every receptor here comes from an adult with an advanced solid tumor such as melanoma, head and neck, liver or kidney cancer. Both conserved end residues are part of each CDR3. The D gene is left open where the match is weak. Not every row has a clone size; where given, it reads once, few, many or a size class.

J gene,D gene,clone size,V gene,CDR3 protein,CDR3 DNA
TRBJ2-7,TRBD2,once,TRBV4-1,CASSQDSGTHYEQYF,TGCGCCAGCAGCCAAGATAGCGGGACCCACTACGAGCAGTACTTC
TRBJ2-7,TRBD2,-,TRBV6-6,CASTRGSLSYEQYF,TGTGCCAGCACCCGCGGGAGCTTATCCTACGAGCAGTACTTC
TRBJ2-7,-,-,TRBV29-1,CSVEASSYEQYF,TGCAGCGTTGAAGCCAGTTCTTACGAGCAGTACTTC
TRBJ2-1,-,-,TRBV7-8,CASSLGRSYNEQFF,TGTGCCAGCAGCTTGGGACGTTCCTACAATGAGCAGTTCTTC
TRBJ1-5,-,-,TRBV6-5,CASRTDGKGNQPQHF,TGTGCCAGCAGAACGGACGGGAAGGGCAATCAGCCCCAGCATTTT
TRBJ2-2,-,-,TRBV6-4,CASSDSATGELLF,TGTGCCAGCAGTGACTCGGCCACCGGGGAGCTGCTTTTT
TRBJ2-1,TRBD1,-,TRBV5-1,CASSLQGNPYNEQFF,TGCGCCAGCAGCTTACAGGGGAATCCCTACAATGAGCAGTTCTTC
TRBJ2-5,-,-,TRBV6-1,CASFLETQYF,TGTGCCAGCTTCTTAGAGACCCAGTACTTC
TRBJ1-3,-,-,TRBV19,CASSITESSGNTIYF,TGTGCCAGTAGTATAACAGAAAGCTCTGGAAACACCATATATTTT
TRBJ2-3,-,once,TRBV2,CASSDRAPLTDTQYF,TGTGCCAGCAGTGACCGCGCCCCCCTCACAGATACGCAGTATTTT
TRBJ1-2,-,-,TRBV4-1,CASSPGLSDGYTF,TGCGCCAGCAGCCCCGGACTATCGGATGGCTACACCTTC
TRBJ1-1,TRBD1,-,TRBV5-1,CASSFRGPDTEAFF,TGCGCCAGCAGCTTCAGGGGGCCGGATACTGAAGCTTTCTTT
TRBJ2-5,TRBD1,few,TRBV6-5,CASSSGQFQETQYF,TGTGCCAGCAGTTCGGGACAGTTCCAAGAGACCCAGTACTTC
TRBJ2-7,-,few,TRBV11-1,CASSLGENYEQYF,TGTGCCAGCAGCTTAGGGGAAAACTACGAGCAGTACTTC
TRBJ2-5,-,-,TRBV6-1,CASSVKTEAETQYF,TGTGCCAGCAGTGTCAAGACCGAGGCCGAGACCCAGTACTTC
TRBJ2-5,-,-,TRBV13,CASSQSGALLETQYF,TGTGCCAGCAGCCAATCCGGGGCCCTTTTAGAGACCCAGTACTTC
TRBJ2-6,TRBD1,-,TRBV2,CASSGQGPSGANVLTF,TGTGCCAGCAGTGGACAGGGACCATCTGGGGCCAACGTCCTGACTTTC
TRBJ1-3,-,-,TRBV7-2,CASSTTTTGYGNTIYF,TGTGCCAGCAGCACTACCACGACAGGATATGGAAACACCATATATTTT
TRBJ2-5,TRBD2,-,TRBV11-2,CASSLGTSVGTQYF,TGTGCCAGCAGCTTAGGGACTAGCGTAGGGACCCAGTACTTC
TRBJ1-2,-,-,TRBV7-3,CASSLNGQELYGYTF,TGTGCCAGCAGCTTAAACGGGCAGGAACTCTATGGCTACACCTTC
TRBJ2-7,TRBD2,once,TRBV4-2,CASSQGTSVYEQYF,TGTGCCAGCAGCCAAGGGACTAGCGTCTACGAGCAGTACTTC
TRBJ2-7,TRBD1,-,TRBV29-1,CSVTTGREQYF,TGCAGCGTGACGACAGGGCGCGAGCAGTACTTC
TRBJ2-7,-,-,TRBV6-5,CASSFNSRSYEQYF,TGTGCCAGCAGTTTTAACAGTCGCTCCTACGAGCAGTACTTC
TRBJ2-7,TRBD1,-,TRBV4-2,CASSQDRGQGGGYEQYF,TGTGCCAGCAGCCAAGATCGGGGACAGGGCGGCGGATACGAGCAGTACTTC
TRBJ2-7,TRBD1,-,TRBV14,CASSLGQGWEQYF,TGTGCCAGCAGCCTTGGACAGGGATGGGAGCAGTACTTC
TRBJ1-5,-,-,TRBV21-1,CASSKGTDRGQPPNQPQHF,TGTGCCAGCAGCAAAGGAACGGACAGGGGGCAACCACCAAATCAGCCCCAGCATTTT
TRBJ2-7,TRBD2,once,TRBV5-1,CASSLGAGGPGAYYEQYF,TGCGCCAGCAGCTTGGGAGCGGGAGGACCGGGTGCGTACTACGAGCAGTACTTC
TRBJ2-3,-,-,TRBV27,CASSPSSLGTDTQYF,TGTGCCAGCAGCCCCTCGTCCTTGGGCACAGATACGCAGTATTTT
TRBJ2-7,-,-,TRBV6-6,CASSGMGESPYEQYF,TGTGCCAGCAGTGGCATGGGGGAAAGTCCCTACGAGCAGTACTTC
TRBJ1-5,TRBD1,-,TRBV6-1,CASSDTTGARPQHF,TGTGCCAGCAGTGACACAACAGGGGCTAGGCCCCAGCATTTT
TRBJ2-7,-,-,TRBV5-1,CASSSGRPGYEQYF,TGCGCCAGCAGCTCGGGACGGCCTGGTTACGAGCAGTACTTC
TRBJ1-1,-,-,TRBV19,CASSQHRVVDTEAFF,TGTGCCAGTAGTCAGCACAGGGTCGTGGACACTGAAGCTTTCTTT